The rows below give T cell receptor beta chains drawn from one sample of a study of CD8+ T cells in alopecia areata. Sequenced by immunoSEQ multiplex PCR; TCRdb stores in-frame clones only, minus some. Of about 98,000 clones in the sample, 35% to 50% are singletons; the top ten hold around 0.8%. The sample comprised CD4+ T cells sorted from blood. The origin of the receptors is a human donor with alopecia areata. The CDR3 runs from the conserved cysteine through the conserved F or W. A D gene is named only where the DNA matches it firmly. Some rows have no size entry. The others give once, few or many, or a class for an expanded clone.

v_gene	d_gene	j_gene	abundance	CDR3aa	CDR3nt
TRBV6-5	-	TRBJ2-7	-	CASSYSGTQQYF	TGTGCCAGCAGTTACTCGGGAACACAGCAGTACTTC
TRBV29-1	-	TRBJ2-5	-	CSVESGETQYF	TGCAGCGTCGAAAGCGGAGAGACCCAGTACTTC
TRBV7-9	-	TRBJ2-3	few	CASSPGLDRDTQYF	TGTGCCAGCAGCCCCGGGTTGGATAGAGATACGCAGTATTTT
TRBV11-2	-	TRBJ2-1	few	CASIPSFRGVLGEQFF	TGTGCCAGCATTCCCTCATTCCGAGGTGTCCTCGGTGAGCAGTTCTTC
TRBV29-1	-	TRBJ1-5	-	CSVKVESNQPQHF	TGCAGCGTTAAGGTGGAGAGCAATCAGCCCCAGCATTTT
TRBV6-5	TRBD1	TRBJ2-2	-	CASRQGNGELFF	TGTGCCAGCAGACAGGGGAATGGGGAGCTGTTTTTT
TRBV29-1	-	TRBJ2-1	-	CSVPVPGYNEQFF	TGCAGCGTCCCAGTGCCAGGCTACAATGAGCAGTTCTTC
TRBV6-5	-	TRBJ1-1	few	CASSSRQQGTEAFF	TGTGCCAGCAGTTCAAGACAGCAGGGCACTGAAGCTTTCTTT
TRBV19	-	TRBJ2-5	many	CASSPSSGTETQYF	TGTGCCAGTAGCCCCTCTTCGGGAACAGAGACCCAGTACTTC
TRBV14	-	TRBJ2-5	-	CASSQVSGSKTQYF	TGTGCCAGCAGCCAAGTCTCGGGGAGTAAGACCCAGTACTTC
TRBV29-1	-	TRBJ2-2	-	CSAGDPDRPGGELFF	TGCAGCGCCGGGGACCCAGACAGGCCGGGCGGGGAGCTGTTTTTT
TRBV9	-	TRBJ1-4	few	CASGRGVVAEKLFF	TGTGCCAGCGGTCGTGGGGTTGTGGCTGAAAAACTGTTTTTT
TRBV5-1	TRBD1	TRBJ2-1	-	CASSLLDRYNEQFF	TGCGCCAGCAGCCTCCTGGACAGGTACAATGAGCAGTTCTTC
TRBV15	-	TRBJ1-1	few	CATSGSGGNTEAFF	TGTGCCACCAGCGGATCGGGAGGGAACACTGAAGCTTTCTTT
TRBV11-2	-	TRBJ2-1	-	CASSLAASYNEQFF	TGTGCCAGCAGCTTAGCGGCCTCCTACAATGAGCAGTTCTTC
TRBV2	-	TRBJ1-1	-	CASSELRLANTEAFF	TGTGCCAGCAGTGAACTGAGGTTGGCGAACACTGAAGCTTTCTTT
TRBV4-3	-	TRBJ2-5	-	CASSQGDKGEGETQYF	TGCGCCAGCAGCCAAGGAGATAAGGGGGAAGGAGAGACCCAGTACTTC
TRBV30	TRBD1	TRBJ2-1	-	CAWSVRGTGGYEQFF	TGTGCCTGGAGTGTACGCGGAACAGGGGGCTATGAGCAGTTCTTC